Below, 7 T cell receptor beta chains from the same sample are listed, as sequenced in a study of blood T cells in healthy people across ages. Primed by a sample-barcoded 5' primer and a J-beta primer mix, a second PCR proceeded for 7 to 11 cycles. TCRdb itself ran the 5' RACE reads through MiXCR, one entry per CDR3 protein. The sample includes around 2 million distinct CDR3 sequences, about 39% of them seen just once. Sequencing input: blood. The receptor source for this set is a human donor in good health.

This chain connects TRBV5-1 to TRBJ1-2; no clear D. Trimming left V 5 bases short and J 3 bases short, with 11 bases between. The CDR3 extends over 13 amino acids. Germline CDR1 is SGHRS and CDR2 is YFSETQ. The CDR3 nucleotides are TGCGCCAGCAGAGTGGGGAGTGACTATGGCTACACCTTC. Translation: CASRVGSDYGYTF.

As concerns this clonotype: Given a much more abundant clone one base away, this may be a read error. The CDR3 bases are TGTGCCGTCAGTGAGTCGGGGAGAAAAGGGGCCAACGTCCTGACTTTC. This encodes CAVSESGRKGANVLTF. The chain has TRBV10-3 and TRBJ2-6, with D perhaps TRBD2 (5 bases). The CDR3 totals 16 residues. In germline, CDR1 is ENHRY, CDR2 SYGVKD.

This clonotype was detected many times. The V gene is TRBV29-1, the J gene TRBJ1-2; D is ambiguous. V lost 3 bases and J lost 8, with 13 bases in between. The CDR3 spans 12 residues. CDR1 is SQVTM and CDR2 is ANQGSEA in the germline V gene. As DNA, the CDR3 is TGCAGCGTTGATTTGTTAATTTGGGGCTACACCTTC. Amino acid sequence: CSVDLLIWGYTF.

This clonotype appeared a single time. A much more abundant neighbour one base away suggests this may be a read error. V and J are TRBV29-1 and TRBJ2-7; 8 bases align to TRBD2. Near its end, the DNA agrees better with TRBJ2-5, so the J call may be wrong. This CDR3 is 12 amino acids long. In germline, CDR1 is SQVTM, CDR2 ANQGSEA. The CDR3 DNA sequence: TGCAGCGCCGAGCGGGAGAGGGAGACCCAGTACTTC. Its protein product is CSAERERETQYF.

The chain combines TRBV7-9 with TRBJ2-3; 7 bases line up with TRBD2. V lost 2 bases to trimming and J lost 2 bases; unmatched junction nucleotides: 7. The CDR3 runs 16 residues. Germline CDR1 SEHNR, CDR2 FQNEAQ (reference sequence). The CDR3 region is CASSLPPGLLTDTQYF. DNA of the CDR3: TGTGCCAGCAGCTTACCCCCGGGACTACTCACAGATACGCAGTATTTT.

The rearrangement uses TRBV4-2 and TRBJ1-2; 9 positions match TRBD1. This CDR3 region has 16 residues. V lost 4 bases and J lost 6; bases outside the gene matches: 12. Germline CDR1 and CDR2: LGHNA and YNFKEQ. The CDR3 spells CASSPNSRDRGDGYTF. The CDR3 bases are TGTGCCAGCAGCCCAAACAGCCGAGACAGGGGGGATGGCTACACCTTC.

This clonotype has more than one count but fewer than ten. This chain links TRBV12-3 or TRBV12-4 with TRBJ2-7; D gene unclear. V lost 0 bases and J lost 3, with 12 bases in between. This CDR3 spans 15 amino acids. The CDR3 is CASSLAIGEVYEQYF. The CDR3 bases are TGTGCCAGCAGTTTAGCGATTGGGGAAGTCTACGAGCAGTACTTC.